This TCR beta chain was recorded in a study of blood T cell repertoires in COVID-19. Study background: The origin of the acute and convalescent COVID-19 samples was the United States, Italy and Spain. PBMCs, B-cell-depleted T cells, or T cells provided the cDNA or gDNA that made up the material.

In the authors' workflow: Researchers report that nucleated cell counts were estimated from reference gene primer amplification. The repertoire was sequenced with immunoSEQ multiplex PCR; TCRdb's copy has only in-frame clones and lacks some. Clonal size and the V and J genes are those of that table, whereas D and trimming came from the DNA. The sample consists of some 290,000 clones, roughly 87% of them appearing once. Germline V lookup: CDR1 MNHEY, CDR2 SMNVEV (reference sequence). There are 18 residues in the CDR3. After removal of 6 bases from V and 0 bases from J, the junction contained 12 bases not matched to a gene. This clone occurred a few times.

The receptor comes from a woman between 45 and 65 years old who had recovered from COVID-19. This chain connects TRBV27 to TRBJ2-1, with 9 bases aligning to TRBD2. The sample was peripheral blood. CDR3 sequence: CASSLLLPSGASYNEQFF. DNA of the CDR3: TGTGCCAGCAGCCTCCTGCTGCCTAGCGGGGCCTCCTACAATGAGCAGTTCTTC.